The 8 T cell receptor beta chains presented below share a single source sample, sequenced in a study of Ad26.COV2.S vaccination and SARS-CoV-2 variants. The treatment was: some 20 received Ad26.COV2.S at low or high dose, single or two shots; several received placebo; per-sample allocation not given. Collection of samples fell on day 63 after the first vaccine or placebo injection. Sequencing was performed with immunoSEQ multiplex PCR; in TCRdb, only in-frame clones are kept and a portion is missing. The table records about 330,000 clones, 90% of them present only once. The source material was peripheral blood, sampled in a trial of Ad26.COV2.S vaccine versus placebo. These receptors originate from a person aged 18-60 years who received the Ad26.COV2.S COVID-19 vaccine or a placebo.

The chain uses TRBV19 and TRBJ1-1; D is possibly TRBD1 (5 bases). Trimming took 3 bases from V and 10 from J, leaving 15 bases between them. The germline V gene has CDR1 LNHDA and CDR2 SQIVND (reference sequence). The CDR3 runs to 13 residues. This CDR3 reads CASSIRSGGGAFF. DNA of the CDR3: TGTGCCAGTAGTATCAGGTCCGGGGGAGGAGCTTTCTTT.

Here the CDR3 reads CASSQRQANTEAFF. CDR3 bases: TGTGCCAGCAGCCAACGACAGGCCAACACTGAAGCTTTCTTT. The chain uses TRBV11-3 and TRBJ1-1, with D perhaps matching TRBD1 (6 bases). The CDR3 extends over 14 amino acids. V was pared by 5 bases and J by 2 bases, with 12 bases between. Per germline, CDR1 SGHNT and CDR2 YENEEA.

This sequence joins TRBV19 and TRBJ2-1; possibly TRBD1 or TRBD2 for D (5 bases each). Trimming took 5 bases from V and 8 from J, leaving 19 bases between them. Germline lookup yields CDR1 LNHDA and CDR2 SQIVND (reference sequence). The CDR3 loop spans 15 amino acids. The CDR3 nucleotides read TGTGCCAGTAGTTCCGGGACCAATGAGGTCGATGAGCAGTTCTTC. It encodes CASSSGTNEVDEQFF. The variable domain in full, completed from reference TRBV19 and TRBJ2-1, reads DGGITQSPKYLFRKEGQNVTLSCEQNLNHDAMYWYRQDPGQGLRLIYYSQIVNDFQKGDIAEGYSVSREKKESFPLTVTSAQKNPTAFYLCASSSGTNEVDEQFFGPGTRLTVL.

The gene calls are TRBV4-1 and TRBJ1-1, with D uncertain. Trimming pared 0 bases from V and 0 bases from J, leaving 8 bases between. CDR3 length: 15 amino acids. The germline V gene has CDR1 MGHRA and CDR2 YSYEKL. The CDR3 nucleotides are TGCGCCAGCAGCCAAGAGTGGCAGATGAACACTGAAGCTTTCTTT. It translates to CASSQEWQMNTEAFF.

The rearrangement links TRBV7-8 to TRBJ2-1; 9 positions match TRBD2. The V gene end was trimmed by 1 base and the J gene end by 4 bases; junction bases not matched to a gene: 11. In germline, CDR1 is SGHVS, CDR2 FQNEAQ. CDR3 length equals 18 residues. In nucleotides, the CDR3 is TGTGCCAGCAGCTTAGAAGACAGGAGAGCGGGGGGATACAATGAGCAGTTCTTC. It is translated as CASSLEDRRAGGYNEQFF.

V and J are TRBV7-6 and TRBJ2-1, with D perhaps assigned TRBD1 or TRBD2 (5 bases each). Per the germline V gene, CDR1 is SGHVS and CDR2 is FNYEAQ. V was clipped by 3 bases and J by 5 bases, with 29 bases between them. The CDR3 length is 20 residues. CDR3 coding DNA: TGTGCCAGCAGCTTCCCCTACAGTAGGACGCAGGATAGGGGACACAATGAGCAGTTCTTC. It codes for CASSFPYSRTQDRGHNEQFF.

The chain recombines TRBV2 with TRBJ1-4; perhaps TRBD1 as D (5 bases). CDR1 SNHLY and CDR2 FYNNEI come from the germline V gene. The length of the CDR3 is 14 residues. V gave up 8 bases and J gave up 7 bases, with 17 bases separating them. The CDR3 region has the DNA TGTGCCAGCGGGGGGGTCGGGCTAAGTGAAAAACTGTTTTTT. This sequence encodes CASGGVGLSEKLFF.

This chain's CDR3 is CASSLLVSNEQFF. The DNA of the CDR3 is TGCGCCAGCAGCCTCCTCGTCTCCAATGAGCAGTTCTTC. The chain is built from TRBV5-1 and TRBJ2-1; D unresolved. V lost 4 bases to trimming and J lost 6 bases, with 11 bases between them. Germline lookup yields CDR1 SGHRS and CDR2 YFSETQ. The CDR3 is made up of 13 amino acids.